The text below deals with one TCR beta chain. Its antigen remains unidentified. No base quality information exists; no much larger clone differs at one position. The library was made by the immunoSEQ multiplex PCR assay. In its TCRdb copy, this immuneACCESS table keeps in-frame sequences only and misses some clones. Where compared with another copy, unresolved V genes explain less than half of these, and the others have no known cause. The sample yields 700,000 to 750,000 clones; 70% to 90% were counted once. The ten largest clones represent more than 0.008% of the sample. The data were taken from a study of shared T cell receptors in the human thymus (dated by TCRdb to the early 2020s). General notes on the study: The study investigated the way shared, self-reactive T-cell receptor alpha chains are produced in the human thymus.

Between the V and J ends, shortened by 1 base and 5 bases respectively, the junction contains 11 bases. In the germline V gene (reference sequence), CDR1 corresponds to LNHDA and CDR2 to SQIVND. Including the terminal cysteine and phenylalanine, the CDR3 comprises 14 residues. Kept here is only the CDR3 DNA, which spans 42 bases and is read in frame from base 1. These records were also assigned to another study, of human thymus T cells. The second investigation adds: Donors were immunologically healthy infants undergoing open corrective cardiac surgery for congenital heart defects in Finland. Thymus tissue was collected as surgical resects that were removed during corrective cardiac surgery. Biased V and J gene segment usage appeared to be present in both thymic and peripheral blood repertoires. The related research reported highly overlapping thymic TCR repertoires among unrelated individuals. TCR alpha and beta repertoires from seven to nine infant thymus samples and a few related peripheral blood samples were characterized in the study. Donor ages ranging from about 6 to 244 days were recorded, and over 5 male and two female infants were included in the cohort. After being mechanically released from the tissue, thymocytes were kept at -70 degrees C in pellets of 10-30 million cells. Genomic DNA was extracted from frozen cell pellets with a QIAsymphony instrument. Using the immunoSEQ multiplex PCR assay, the TCRB and TCRAD loci were amplified from a standardized quantity of quality-controlled genomic DNA. The V(D)J region was spanned by amplicons of a length sufficient to cover the CDR3 and to identify V and J genes. Amplicon sequencing was performed on an Illumina platform through the commercial immunoSEQ service. Primer bias and sequencing errors were corrected as previously described, and TCRAD and TCRB definitions were based on the IMGT database. immunoSEQ Analyzer 3.0 and VDJTools were used for repertoire analysis, which covered basic statistics, V/J segment usage, diversity estimates, rarefaction and pairwise overlap. Diversity was estimated with Chao1, ChaoE, Efron-Thisted, Shannon and inverse Simpson indices, and also on datasets down-sampled to the smallest sample. Repertoire overlap used strict matching of CDR3 nucleotide sequence, V gene and J gene, with Jaccard-based multidimensional scaling clustering. Thymus samples yielded on average around 850,000 unique TCRB clonotypes, compared with about 80,000 from blood samples.

Recombination joined TRBV19 with TRBJ1-2; the D gene is possibly TRBD1, with 5 bases matching. The material sequenced was thymocytes. The sequence was collected from a girl under three years old with a congenital heart defect. Donor details come from another sample of the same person, matched by shared clones. The base sequence is TGTGCCAGTAGTATAGGCGGAGGGGCATATGGCTACACCTTC. This is translated as CASSIGGGAYGYTF.